This T cell receptor beta chain was observed in a study of radiation and T cells in renal cell carcinoma. Libraries were prepared by immunoSEQ multiplex PCR; TCRdb keeps only in-frame clonotypes and omits some of them. The table records approximately 12,000 clones, less than 70% of them present only once. Study results and limitations: Irradiated tumors held more dominant CDR3 motifs than control tumors.

Points on this clone: Its antigen is still unknown.

Germline loops: CDR1 KGHSH, CDR2 LQKENI. Trimming shortened V by 4 bases and J by 2 bases, and 8 bases separated the two germline ends. The length of the CDR3 is 13 residues. The treatment: treatment-naive control, cytoreductive nephrectomy. Control tumors came from treatment-naive patients without prior radiation. Control tumors came from a handful of females and 11 males, aged 40 to 82. Sequencing used tumor tissue, obtained from a patient whose treatment was nephrectomy without radiotherapy. J is TRBJ1-1 and V is TRBV18; D uncertain. The TCR comes from a woman of 80 years or more with renal cell carcinoma. The CDR3 protein is CASSQGINTEAFF. The CDR3, as DNA: TGTGCCAGCTCACAAGGGATTAACACTGAAGCTTTCTTT.